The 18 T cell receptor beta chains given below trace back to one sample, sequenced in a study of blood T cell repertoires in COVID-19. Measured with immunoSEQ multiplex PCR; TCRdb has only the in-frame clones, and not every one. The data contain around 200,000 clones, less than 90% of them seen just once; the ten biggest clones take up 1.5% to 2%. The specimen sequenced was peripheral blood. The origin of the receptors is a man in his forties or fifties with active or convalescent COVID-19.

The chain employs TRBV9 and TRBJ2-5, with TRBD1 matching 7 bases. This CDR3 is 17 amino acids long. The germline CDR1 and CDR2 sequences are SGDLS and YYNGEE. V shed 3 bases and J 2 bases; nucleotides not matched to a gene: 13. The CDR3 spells CASSAGQVPSGQETQYF. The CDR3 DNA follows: TGTGCCAGCAGCGCCGGACAGGTCCCTTCGGGACAAGAGACCCAGTACTTC.

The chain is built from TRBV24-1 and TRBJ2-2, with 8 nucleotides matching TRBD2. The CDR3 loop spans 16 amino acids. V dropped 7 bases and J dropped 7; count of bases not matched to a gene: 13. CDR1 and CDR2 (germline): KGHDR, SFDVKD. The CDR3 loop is CATSVRPGRGNGELFF. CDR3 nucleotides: TGTGCCACCAGCGTCAGGCCCGGGAGGGGTAACGGGGAGCTGTTTTTT.

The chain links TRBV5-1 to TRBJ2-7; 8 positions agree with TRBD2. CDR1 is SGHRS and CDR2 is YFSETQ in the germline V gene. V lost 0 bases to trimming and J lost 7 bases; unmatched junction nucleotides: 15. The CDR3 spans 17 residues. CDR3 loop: CASSLVRFAGGLEEQYF. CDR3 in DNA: TGCGCCAGCAGCTTGGTTCGTTTTGCGGGAGGCCTTGAAGAGCAGTACTTC. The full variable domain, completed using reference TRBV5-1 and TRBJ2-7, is KAGVTQTPRYLIKTRGQQVTLSCSPISGHRSVSWYQQTPGQGLQFLFEYFSETQRNKGNFPGRFSGRQFSNSRSEMNVSTLELGDSALYLCASSLVRFAGGLEEQYFGPGTRLTVT.

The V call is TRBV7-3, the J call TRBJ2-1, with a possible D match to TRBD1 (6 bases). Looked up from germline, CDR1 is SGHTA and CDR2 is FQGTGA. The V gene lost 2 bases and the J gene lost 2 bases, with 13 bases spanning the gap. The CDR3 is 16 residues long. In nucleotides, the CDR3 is TGTGCCAGCAGCTTAGTAGGGGGAGTCCCCTACAATGAGCAGTTCTTC. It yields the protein CASSLVGGVPYNEQFF.

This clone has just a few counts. CDR3 nucleotides: TGTGCCAGCAGCGTCCAGACAGGGGTTAATCAGCCCCAGCATTTT. It yields the protein CASSVQTGVNQPQHF. This rearrangement joins TRBV7-2 to TRBJ1-5; 8 nucleotides match TRBD1. The J segment lost 4 bases and the V segment lost 5 bases, leaving 7 bases of the junction unmatched. CDR1 and CDR2 (germline): SGHTA, FQGNSA. This CDR3 region has 15 residues.

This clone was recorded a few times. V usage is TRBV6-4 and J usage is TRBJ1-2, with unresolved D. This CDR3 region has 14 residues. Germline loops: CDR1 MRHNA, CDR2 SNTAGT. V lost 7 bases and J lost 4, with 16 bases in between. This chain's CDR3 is CASTTRISFYGYTF. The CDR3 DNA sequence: TGTGCCAGCACAACGCGGATCTCCTTCTATGGCTACACCTTC.

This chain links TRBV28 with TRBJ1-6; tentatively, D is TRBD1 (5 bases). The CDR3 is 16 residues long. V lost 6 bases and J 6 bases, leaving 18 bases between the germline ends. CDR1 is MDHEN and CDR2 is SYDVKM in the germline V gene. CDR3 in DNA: TGTGCCAGCAGCCTGACAGCTCCGGTAGGTAATTCACCCCTCCACTTT. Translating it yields CASSLTAPVGNSPLHF.

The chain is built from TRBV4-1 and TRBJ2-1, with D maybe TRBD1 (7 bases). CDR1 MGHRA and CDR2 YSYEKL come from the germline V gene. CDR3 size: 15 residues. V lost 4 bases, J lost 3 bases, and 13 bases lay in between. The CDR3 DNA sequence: TGCGCCAGCAGCCCAGACAGGGACTTCTACAATGAGCAGTTCTTC. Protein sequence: CASSPDRDFYNEQFF.

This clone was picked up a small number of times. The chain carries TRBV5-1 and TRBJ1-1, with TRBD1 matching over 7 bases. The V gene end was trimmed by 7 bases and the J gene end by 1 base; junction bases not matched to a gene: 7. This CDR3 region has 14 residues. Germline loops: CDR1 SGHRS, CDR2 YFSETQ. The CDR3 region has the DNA TGCGCCAGCGAACAGGGGCCCTCGAACACTGAAGCTTTCTTT. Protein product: CASEQGPSNTEAFF.

The CDR3 region is CASSGLAGTTGELFF. The CDR3 DNA reads TGTGCCAGCAGCGGACTAGCGGGGACCACCGGGGAGCTGTTTTTT. V gene TRBV7-2 combines with J gene TRBJ2-2; 12 bases are shared with TRBD2. Trimming at V came to 5 bases and at J to 4 bases, leaving 2 bases not matched to a gene. Germline V CDR1 and CDR2: SGHTA, FQGNSA. The CDR3 totals 15 residues.

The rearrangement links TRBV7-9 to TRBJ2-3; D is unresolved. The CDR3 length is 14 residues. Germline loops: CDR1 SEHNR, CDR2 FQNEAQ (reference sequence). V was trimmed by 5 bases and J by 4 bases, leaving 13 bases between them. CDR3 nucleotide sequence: TGTGCCAGCAGCCCAAAATCAGGCCCAGATACGCAGTATTTT. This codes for CASSPKSGPDTQYF. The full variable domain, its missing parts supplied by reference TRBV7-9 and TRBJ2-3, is DTGVSQNPRHKITKRGQNVTFRCDPISEHNRLYWYRQTLGQGPEFLTYFQNEAQLEKSRLLSDRFSAERPKGSFSTLEIQRTEQGDSAMYLCASSPKSGPDTQYFGPGTRLTVL.

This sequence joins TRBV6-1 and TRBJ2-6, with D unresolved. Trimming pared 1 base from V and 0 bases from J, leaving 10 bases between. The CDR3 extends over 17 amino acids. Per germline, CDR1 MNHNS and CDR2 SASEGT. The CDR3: CASSEDSRSSGANVLTF. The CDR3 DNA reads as TGTGCCAGCAGTGAAGACTCCCGCTCCTCTGGGGCCAACGTCCTGACTTTC.

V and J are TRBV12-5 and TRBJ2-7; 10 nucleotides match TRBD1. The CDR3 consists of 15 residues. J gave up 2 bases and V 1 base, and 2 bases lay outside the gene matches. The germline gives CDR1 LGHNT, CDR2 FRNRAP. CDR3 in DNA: TGTGCTAGTGGTTTGGCCGGGACAGGGGCCTACGAGCAGTACTTC. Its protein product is CASGLAGTGAYEQYF.

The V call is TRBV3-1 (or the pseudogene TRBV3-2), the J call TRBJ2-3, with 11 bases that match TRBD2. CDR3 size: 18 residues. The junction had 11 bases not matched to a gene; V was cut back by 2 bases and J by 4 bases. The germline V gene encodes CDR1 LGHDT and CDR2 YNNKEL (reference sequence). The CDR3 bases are TGTGCCAGCAGCCAACCTCTCTTAGCGGGAGGGAGAGCAGATACGCAGTATTTT. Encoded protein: CASSQPLLAGGRADTQYF.

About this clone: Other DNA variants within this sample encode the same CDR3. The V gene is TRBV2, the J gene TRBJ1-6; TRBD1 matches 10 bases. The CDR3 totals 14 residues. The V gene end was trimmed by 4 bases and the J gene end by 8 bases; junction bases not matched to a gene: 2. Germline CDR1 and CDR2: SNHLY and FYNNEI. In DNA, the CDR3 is TGTGCCAGCAGTGGAGGGACAGGGGATTCACCCCTCCACTTT. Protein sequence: CASSGGTGDSPLHF.

As DNA, the CDR3 is TGCGCCAGCAGCTTGTTTTCAGGGGAAGAGCAGTACTTC. Its translation is CASSLFSGEEQYF. The chain is built from TRBV5-1 and TRBJ2-7; D perhaps matches TRBD1 (6 bases). Trimming pared 1 base from V and 7 bases from J, leaving 12 bases between. The CDR3 consists of 13 residues. Germline CDR1 is SGHRS and CDR2 is YFSETQ.

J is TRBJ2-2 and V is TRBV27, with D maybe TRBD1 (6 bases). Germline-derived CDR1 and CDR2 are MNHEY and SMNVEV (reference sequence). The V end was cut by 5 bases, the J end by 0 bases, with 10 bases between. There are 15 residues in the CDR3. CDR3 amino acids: CASSRGGTNTGELFF. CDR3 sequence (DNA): TGTGCCAGCAGTAGAGGGGGTACGAACACCGGGGAGCTGTTTTTT.

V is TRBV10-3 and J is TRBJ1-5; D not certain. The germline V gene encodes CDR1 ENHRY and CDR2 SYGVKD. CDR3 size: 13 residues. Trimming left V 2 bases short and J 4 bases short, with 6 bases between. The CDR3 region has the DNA TGTGCCATCAGTGAGCCTCTAAATCAGCCCCAGCATTTT. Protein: CAISEPLNQPQHF.